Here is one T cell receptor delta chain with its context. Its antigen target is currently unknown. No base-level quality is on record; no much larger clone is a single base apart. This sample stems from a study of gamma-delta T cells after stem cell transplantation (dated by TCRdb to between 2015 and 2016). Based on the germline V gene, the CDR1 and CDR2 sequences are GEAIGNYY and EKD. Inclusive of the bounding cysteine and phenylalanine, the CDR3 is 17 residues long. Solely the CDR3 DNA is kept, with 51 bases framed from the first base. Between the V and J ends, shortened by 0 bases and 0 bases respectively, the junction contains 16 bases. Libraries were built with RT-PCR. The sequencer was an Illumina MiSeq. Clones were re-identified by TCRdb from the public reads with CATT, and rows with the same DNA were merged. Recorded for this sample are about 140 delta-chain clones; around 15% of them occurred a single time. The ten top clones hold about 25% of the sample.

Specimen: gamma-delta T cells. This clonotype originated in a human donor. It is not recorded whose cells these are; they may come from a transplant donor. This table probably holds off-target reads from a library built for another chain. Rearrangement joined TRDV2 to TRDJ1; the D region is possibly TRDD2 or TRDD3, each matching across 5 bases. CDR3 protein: CACDTVGPSSYTDKLIF. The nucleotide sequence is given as TGTGCCTGTGACACCGTGGGGCCTTCTTCTTACACCGATAAACTCATCTTT.